Listed here is a single T cell receptor (beta chain). This clone's antigen is unknown. No clone much larger than this one lies a single base away; base qualities are absent. Other DNA sequences in this sample translate to the same CDR3. The entire amount of isolated RNA was reverse transcribed using the High Capacity cDNA Reverse Transcription Kit, so the sequenced TCRB transcripts were expressed ones. Deep immunoSEQ sequencing was performed on naive, central memory and regulatory T cell samples, with an average of approximately 4 million total reads per sample. After sorted cells were lysed in RLT buffer, RNA was extracted with DNase-treated RNeasy Micro or Mini kits, with the choice depending on cell number. Each cell subset was processed on its own to prevent cross-contamination, while patient and healthy donor samples were processed together. The immunoSEQ multiplex PCR was used to amplify TCRB sequences from cDNA, yielding 87-bp fragments that span the CDR3 region. Sequencing of the amplicons was done on the Illumina HiSeq platform. In the original analysis: PCR bias was computationally corrected using synthetic template baselines, reads within Hamming distance 2 were collapsed, and singletons that could not be merged were discarded. Reads were aligned against IMGT so that V, D and J genes, CDR3 length and insertions or deletions at six rearrangement sites could be assigned. Within each subset, clonotype counts were normalized to the number of sorted cells before true diversity and Gini coefficients were calculated with the tcR R package. The overlap coefficient, calculated on TCRB nucleotide sequences, was used to measure repertoire sharing. Held by TCRdb, this immuneACCESS table contains in-frame sequences only and omits some clones. Under half of the omission traces to an unresolved V gene where checked; the cause of the rest is unknown. The DNA was the basis for D and trimming; V, J and clone size are from that table. The sample data list 200,000 to 250,000 clones, and 25% to 35% of these were observed just once. The leading ten clones occupy 4% of the sample.

V is pared back by 2 bases and J by 3 bases, with 6 bases lying between the germline termini. Inclusive of the bounding cysteine and phenylalanine, the CDR3 is 13 residues long. Just CDR3 DNA is preserved here, 39 bases in frame from base 1. CDR1 and CDR2, looked up from the germline V gene, are SNHLY and FYNNEI. The record originates from a study of beta chain features in type 1 diabetes (dated by TCRdb to about 2018). Turning to the overall study: Mean age, gender distribution, total cell number and subset yield did not differ between patients and healthy donors. A total of some 110 million sorted cells were examined across all samples, and a strong correlation was observed between cell number per subset and RNA yield. The study compared TCRB repertoires of sorted circulating CD4+ T cell subsets between recently diagnosed type 1 diabetes patients and matched healthy donors. Naive and central memory subsets were obtained from all 30 or so donors, but regulatory and stem cell-like memory subsets were isolated from only 8 patients and 8 healthy donors.

Here is what the overall study found, with its caveats: A moderate but significant shortening of TCRB CDR3 length was observed in type 1 diabetes patients in all four CD4+ subsets. Shorter templates might be favored by PCR, yet because patient and control samples were amplified and corrected together, any such skew would affect both groups equally. Because the HLA sub-analyses included only small numbers of individuals, any influence of HLA type on TCRB rearrangement was left unresolved. Because cDNA was sequenced instead of genomic DNA, highly expressing activated cells could be over-represented, though the groups showed no difference in activation or CD3 levels. The naive, central memory and regulatory TCRB repertoires appeared to resemble one another more closely among patients than among healthy donors. Fewer insertions and more nucleotide deletions at VDJ recombination sites were observed in patients with type 1 diabetes, implying thymic rearrangement abnormalities.

A single peripheral blood draw of 90 to 150 mL on average was collected from each donor into heparinised tubes. Naive, central memory, regulatory and stem cell-like memory CD4+ T cells were sorted on a BD FACSAria II using a panel including CD45RO, CCR7, CD25, CD127, CD95 and CD27. Every sorted population had a purity above 95%. PBMCs were separated immediately by Lymphoprep density gradient centrifugation and were stained directly, without being cultured. Samples were stained and sorted in pairs, with one healthy donor and one patient per experiment, so that batch effects were minimized. The V and J segments used are TRBV2 and TRBJ2-3, with the D gene too uncertain to name. Sequencing was performed on central memory CD4+ T cells from blood. The receptor was isolated from a man aged 25 to 40 in good health. The nucleotides are TGTGCCAGCAGTGAATTAGGAACAGATACGCAGTATTTT. Protein translation: CASSELGTDTQYF. Joined to the reference TRBV2 and TRBJ2-3 proteins, this CDR3 gives the full variable domain: EPEVTQTPSHQVTQMGQEVILRCVPISNHLYFYWYRQILGQKVEFLVSFYNNEISEKSEIFDDQFSVERPDGSNFTLKIRSTKLEDSAMYFCASSELGTDTQYFGPGTRLTVL.